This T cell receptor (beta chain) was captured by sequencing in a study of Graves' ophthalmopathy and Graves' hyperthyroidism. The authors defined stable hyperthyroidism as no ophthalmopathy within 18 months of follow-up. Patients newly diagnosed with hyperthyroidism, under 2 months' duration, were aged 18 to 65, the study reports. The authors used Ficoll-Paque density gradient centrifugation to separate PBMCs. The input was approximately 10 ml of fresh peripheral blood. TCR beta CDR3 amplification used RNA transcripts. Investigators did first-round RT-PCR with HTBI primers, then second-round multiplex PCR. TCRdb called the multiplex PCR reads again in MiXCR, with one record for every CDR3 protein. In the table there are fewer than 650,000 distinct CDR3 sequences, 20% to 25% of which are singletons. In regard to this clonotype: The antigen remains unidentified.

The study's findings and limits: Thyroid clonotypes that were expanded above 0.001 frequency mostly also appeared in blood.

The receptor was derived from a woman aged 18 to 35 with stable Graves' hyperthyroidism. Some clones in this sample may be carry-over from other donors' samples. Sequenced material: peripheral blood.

The DNA for the CDR3 is TGTGCCAGCAGGGGGGCCTGGAACTCCTACGAGCAGTACTTC. Its protein product is CASRGAWNSYEQYF. This chain links TRBV2 with TRBJ2-7, with D maybe TRBD1 (6 bases). The CDR3 covers 14 residues. Germline CDR1 and CDR2: SNHLY and FYNNEI. The V end was cut by 6 bases, the J end by 0 bases, with 12 bases between.